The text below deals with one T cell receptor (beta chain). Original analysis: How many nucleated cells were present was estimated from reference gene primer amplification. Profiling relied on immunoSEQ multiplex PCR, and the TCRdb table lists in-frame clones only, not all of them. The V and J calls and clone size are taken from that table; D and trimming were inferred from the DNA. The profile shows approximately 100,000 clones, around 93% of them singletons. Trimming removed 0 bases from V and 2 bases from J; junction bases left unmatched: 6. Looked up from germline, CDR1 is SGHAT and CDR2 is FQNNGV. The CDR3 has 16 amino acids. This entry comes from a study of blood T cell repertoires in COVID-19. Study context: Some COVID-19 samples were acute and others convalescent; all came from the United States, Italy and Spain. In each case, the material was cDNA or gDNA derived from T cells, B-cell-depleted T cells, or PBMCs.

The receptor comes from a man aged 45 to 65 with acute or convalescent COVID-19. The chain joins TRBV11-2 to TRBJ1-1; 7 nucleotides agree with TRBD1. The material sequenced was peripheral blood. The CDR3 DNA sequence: TGTGCCAGCAGCTTAGAGCTACAGGGGCACAACACTGAAGCTTTCTTT. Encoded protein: CASSLELQGHNTEAFF.